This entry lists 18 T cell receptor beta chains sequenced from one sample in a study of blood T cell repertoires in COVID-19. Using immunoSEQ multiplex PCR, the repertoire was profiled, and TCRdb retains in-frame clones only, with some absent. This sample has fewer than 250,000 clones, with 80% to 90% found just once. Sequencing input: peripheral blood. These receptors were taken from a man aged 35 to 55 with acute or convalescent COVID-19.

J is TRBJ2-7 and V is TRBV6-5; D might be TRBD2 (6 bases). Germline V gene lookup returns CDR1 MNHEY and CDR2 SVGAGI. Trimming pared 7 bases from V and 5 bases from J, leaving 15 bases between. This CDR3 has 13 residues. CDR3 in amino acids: CASITPSGDEQYF. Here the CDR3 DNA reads TGTGCCAGCATTACACCCTCGGGGGACGAGCAGTACTTC.

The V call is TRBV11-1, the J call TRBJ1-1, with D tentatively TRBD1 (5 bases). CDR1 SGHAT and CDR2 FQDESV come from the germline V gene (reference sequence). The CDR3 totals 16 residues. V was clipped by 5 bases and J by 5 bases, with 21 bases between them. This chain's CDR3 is CASSPIRGSSRTEAFF. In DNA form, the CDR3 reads TGTGCCAGCAGCCCCATACGGGGGTCGAGTCGGACTGAAGCTTTCTTT. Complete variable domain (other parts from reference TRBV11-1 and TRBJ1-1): EAEVAQSPRYKITEKSQAVAFWCDPISGHATLYWYRQILGQGPELLVQFQDESVVDDSQLPKDRFSAERLKGVDSTLKIQPAELGDSAMYLCASSPIRGSSRTEAFFGQGTRLTVV.

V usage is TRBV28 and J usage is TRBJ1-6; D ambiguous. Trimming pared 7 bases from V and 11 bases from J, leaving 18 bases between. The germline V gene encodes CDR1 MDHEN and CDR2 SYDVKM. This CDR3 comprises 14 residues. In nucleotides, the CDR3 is TGTGCCAGCACCCCCGGGCAGGCCGGGACACCCCTCCACTTT. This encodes CASTPGQAGTPLHF.

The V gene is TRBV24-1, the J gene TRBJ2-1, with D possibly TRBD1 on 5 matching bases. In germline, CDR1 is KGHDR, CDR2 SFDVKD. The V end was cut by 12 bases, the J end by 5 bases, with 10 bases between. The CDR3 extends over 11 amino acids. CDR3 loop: CASQGDNEQFF. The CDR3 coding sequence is TGTGCCTCGCAAGGGGACAATGAGCAGTTCTTC.

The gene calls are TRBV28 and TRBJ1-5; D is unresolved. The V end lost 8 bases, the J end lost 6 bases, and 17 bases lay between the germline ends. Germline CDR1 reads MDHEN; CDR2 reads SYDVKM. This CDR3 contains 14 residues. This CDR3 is CASLGRRAGQPQHF. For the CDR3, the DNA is TGTGCCAGCCTCGGCAGGCGGGCGGGTCAGCCCCAGCATTTT. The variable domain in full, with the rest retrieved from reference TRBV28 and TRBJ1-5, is DVKVTQSSRYLVKRTGEKVFLECVQDMDHENMFWYRQDPGLGLRLIYFSYDVKMKEKGDIPEGYSVSREKKERFSLILESASTNQTSMYLCASLGRRAGQPQHFGDGTRLSIL.

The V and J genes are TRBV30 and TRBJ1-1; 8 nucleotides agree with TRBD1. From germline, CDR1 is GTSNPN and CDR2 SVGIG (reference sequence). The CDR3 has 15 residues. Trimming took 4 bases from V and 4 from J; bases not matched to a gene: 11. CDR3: CAWIPFVTGATEAFF. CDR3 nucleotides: TGTGCCTGGATACCCTTTGTGACAGGGGCCACTGAAGCTTTCTTT.

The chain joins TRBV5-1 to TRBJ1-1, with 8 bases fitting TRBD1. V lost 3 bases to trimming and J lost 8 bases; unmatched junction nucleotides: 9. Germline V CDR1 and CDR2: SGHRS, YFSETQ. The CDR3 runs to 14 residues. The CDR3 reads CASSSQGAPNEAFF. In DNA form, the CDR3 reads TGCGCCAGCAGCTCTCAGGGGGCCCCAAACGAAGCTTTCTTT.

CDR3 in amino acids: CASSPYVEVYNEQFF. CDR3 in DNA: TGCGCCAGCAGTCCTTATGTCGAGGTCTACAATGAGCAGTTCTTC. The chain has TRBV5-1 and TRBJ2-1; unclear D gene. Germline V gives CDR1 SGHRS, CDR2 YFSETQ. The CDR3 length is 15 residues. Trimming left V 5 bases short and J 3 bases short, with 15 bases between. Variable domain in full (rest from reference TRBV5-1 and TRBJ2-1): KAGVTQTPRYLIKTRGQQVTLSCSPISGHRSVSWYQQTPGQGLQFLFEYFSETQRNKGNFPGRFSGRQFSNSRSEMNVSTLELGDSALYLCASSPYVEVYNEQFFGPGTRLTVL.

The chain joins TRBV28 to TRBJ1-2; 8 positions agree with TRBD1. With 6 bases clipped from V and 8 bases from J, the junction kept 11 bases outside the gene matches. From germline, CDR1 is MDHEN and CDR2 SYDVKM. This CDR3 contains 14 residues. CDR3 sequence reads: CASSAGQGKYGYTF. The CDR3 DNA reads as TGTGCCAGCAGCGCCGGACAGGGAAAGTACGGCTACACCTTC.

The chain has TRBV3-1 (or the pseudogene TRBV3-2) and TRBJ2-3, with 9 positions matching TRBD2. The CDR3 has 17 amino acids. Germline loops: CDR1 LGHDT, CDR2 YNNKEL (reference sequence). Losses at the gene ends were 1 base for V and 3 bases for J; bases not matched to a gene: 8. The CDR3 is CASSQGLGGGETDTQYF. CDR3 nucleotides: TGTGCCAGCAGCCAAGGTCTCGGCGGGGGGGAAACAGATACGCAGTATTTT.

In DNA form, the CDR3 reads TGCGCCAGCAGCTTGGACAGGCCATACTATGGCTACACCTTC. This translates into CASSLDRPYYGYTF. The V and J genes are TRBV5-1 and TRBJ1-2; tentatively, D is TRBD1 (5 bases). Trimming removed 0 bases at V and 3 bases at J, with 9 bases between. The CDR3 contains 14 residues. Germline lookup yields CDR1 SGHRS and CDR2 YFSETQ.

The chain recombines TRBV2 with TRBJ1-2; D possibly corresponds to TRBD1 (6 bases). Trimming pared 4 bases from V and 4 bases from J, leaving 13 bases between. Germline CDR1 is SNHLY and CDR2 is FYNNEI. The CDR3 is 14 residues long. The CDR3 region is CASSAQQGIYGYTF. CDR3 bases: TGTGCCAGCAGTGCCCAACAGGGAATCTATGGCTACACCTTC.

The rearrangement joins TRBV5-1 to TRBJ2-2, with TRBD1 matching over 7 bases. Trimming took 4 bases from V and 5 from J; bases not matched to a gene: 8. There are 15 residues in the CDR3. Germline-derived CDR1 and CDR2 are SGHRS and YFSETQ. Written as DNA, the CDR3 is TGCGCCAGCAGCCTTACAGGGGTACGAACCGGGGAGCTGTTTTTT. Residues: CASSLTGVRTGELFF.

CDR3 coding DNA: TGTGCCAGCTTTAGACAGGGATGGTATGATTCACCCCTCCACTTT. As protein: CASFRQGWYDSPLHF. This chain connects TRBV6-5 to TRBJ1-6, with TRBD1 identical over 7 bases. This CDR3 has 15 amino acids. The germline V gene encodes CDR1 MNHEY and CDR2 SVGAGI. Trimming cost V 8 bases and J 8 bases; bases outside gene matches: 12.

CDR3 nucleotide sequence: TGTGCCAGCAGCTTAAACACAGGAAGTTATGATGGCTACACCTTC. Translation gives CASSLNTGSYDGYTF. The chain employs TRBV7-3 and TRBJ1-2; TRBD1 is a possible D gene (5 bases). The CDR3 contains 15 residues. CDR1 is SGHTA, CDR2 FQGTGA, per germline. The V gene lost 1 base and the J gene lost 6 bases, with 15 bases spanning the gap.

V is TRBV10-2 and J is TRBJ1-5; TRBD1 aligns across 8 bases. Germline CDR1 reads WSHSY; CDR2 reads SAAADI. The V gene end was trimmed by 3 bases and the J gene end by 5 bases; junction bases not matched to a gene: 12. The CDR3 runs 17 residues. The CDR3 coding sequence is TGCGCCAGCAGTGATACCGGGGGCACAGGGGGGGATCAGCCCCAGCATTTT. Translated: CASSDTGGTGGDQPQHF.

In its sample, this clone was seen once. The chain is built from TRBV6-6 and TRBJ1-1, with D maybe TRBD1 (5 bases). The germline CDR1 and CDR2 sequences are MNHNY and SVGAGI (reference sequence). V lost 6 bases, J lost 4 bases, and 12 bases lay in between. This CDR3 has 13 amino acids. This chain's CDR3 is CASRRPQGTEAFF. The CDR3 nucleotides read TGTGCCAGCAGACGCCCCCAGGGCACTGAAGCTTTCTTT.

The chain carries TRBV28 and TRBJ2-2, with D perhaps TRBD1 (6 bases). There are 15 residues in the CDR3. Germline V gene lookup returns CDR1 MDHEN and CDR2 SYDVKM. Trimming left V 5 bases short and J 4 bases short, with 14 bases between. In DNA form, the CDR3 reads TGTGCCAGCAGTCCCGGACAGAGCCTCACCGGGGAGCTGTTTTTT. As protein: CASSPGQSLTGELFF.